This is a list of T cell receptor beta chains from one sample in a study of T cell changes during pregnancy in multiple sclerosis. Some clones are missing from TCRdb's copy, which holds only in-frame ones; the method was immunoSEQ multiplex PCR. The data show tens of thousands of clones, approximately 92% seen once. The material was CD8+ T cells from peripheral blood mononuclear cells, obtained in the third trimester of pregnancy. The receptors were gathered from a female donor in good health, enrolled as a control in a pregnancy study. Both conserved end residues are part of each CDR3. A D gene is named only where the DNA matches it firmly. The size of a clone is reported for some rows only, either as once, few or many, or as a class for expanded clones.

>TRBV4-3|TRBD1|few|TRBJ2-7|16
CASSQETGTGGYEQYF
TGCGCCAGCAGCCAAGAAACCGGGACAGGGGGCTACGAGCAGTACTTC
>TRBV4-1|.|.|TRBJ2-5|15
CASSQDGLPQETQYF
TGCGCCAGCAGCCAAGATGGGCTACCACAAGAGACCCAGTACTTC
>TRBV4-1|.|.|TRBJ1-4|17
CASSQEGIPGKYEKLFF
TGCGCCAGCAGCCAAGAGGGGATCCCAGGGAAGTACGAAAAACTGTTTTTT
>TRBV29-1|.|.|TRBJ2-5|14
CSVERGTYPETQYF
TGCAGCGTTGAACGCGGCACATATCCGGAGACCCAGTACTTC
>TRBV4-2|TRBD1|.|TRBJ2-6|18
CASSAWTGGMNGANVLTF
TGTGCCAGCAGCGCTTGGACAGGGGGAATGAATGGGGCCAACGTCCTGACTTTC
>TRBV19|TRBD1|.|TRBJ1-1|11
CASHRGTEAFF
TGTGCCAGTCACAGGGGGACTGAAGCTTTCTTT
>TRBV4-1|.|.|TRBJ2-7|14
CASSQGLQNYEQYF
TGCGCCAGCAGCCAAGGGCTACAGAACTACGAGCAGTACTTC
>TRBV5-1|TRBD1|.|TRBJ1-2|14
CASSLPQGAYGYTF
TGCGCCAGCAGCTTACCACAGGGGGCCTATGGCTACACCTTC
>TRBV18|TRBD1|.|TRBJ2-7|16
CASSPAVSGTGSEQYF
TGTGCCAGCTCACCAGCGGTTTCGGGGACAGGTTCCGAGCAGTACTTC
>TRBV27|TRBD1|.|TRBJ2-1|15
CASRSPRDSYNEQFF
TGTGCCAGCCGATCCCCCCGGGACAGTTACAATGAGCAGTTCTTC
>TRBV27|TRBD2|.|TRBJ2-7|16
CASSLSGVARSYEQYF
TGTGCCAGCAGTTTAAGCGGGGTGGCTCGGTCCTACGAGCAGTACTTC
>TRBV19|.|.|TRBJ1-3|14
CASSIPGSGNTIYF
TGTGCCAGTAGTATTCCAGGATCTGGAAACACCATATATTTT
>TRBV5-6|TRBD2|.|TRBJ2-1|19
CASSLSGASSGGHYNEQFF
TGTGCCAGCAGCTTGTCGGGAGCGTCTAGCGGGGGCCATTACAATGAGCAGTTCTTC
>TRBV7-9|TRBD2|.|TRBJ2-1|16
CASSGTSGGAFDEQFF
TGTGCCAGCAGTGGGACTAGCGGGGGGGCTTTTGATGAGCAGTTCTTC
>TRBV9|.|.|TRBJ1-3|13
CASRGEGGNTIYF
TGTGCCAGCAGAGGTGAGGGTGGAAACACCATATATTTT
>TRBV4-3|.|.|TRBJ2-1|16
CASSQGWGGAKNEQFF
TGCGCCAGCAGCCAAGGTTGGGGGGGGGCGAAAAATGAGCAGTTCTTC
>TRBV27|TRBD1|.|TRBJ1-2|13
CASSFDRVNGYTF
TGTGCCAGCAGTTTCGACAGGGTCAATGGCTACACCTTC
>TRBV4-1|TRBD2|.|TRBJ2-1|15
CASSQKLAGENEQFF
TGCGCCAGCAGCCAAAAACTAGCGGGGGAGAATGAGCAGTTCTTC
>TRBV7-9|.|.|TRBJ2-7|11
CASSASYEQYF
TGTGCCAGCAGCGCGTCCTACGAGCAGTACTTC
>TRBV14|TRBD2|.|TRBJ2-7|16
CASSQIAGGFSYEQYF
TGTGCCAGCAGCCAAATAGCGGGGGGTTTCTCCTACGAGCAGTACTTC
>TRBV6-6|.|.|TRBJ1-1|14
CASSQIDRNTEAFF
TGTGCCAGCAGTCAAATCGACAGGAACACTGAAGCTTTCTTT
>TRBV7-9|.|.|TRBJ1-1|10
CATPTSEAFF
TGTGCCACCCCGACTTCTGAAGCTTTCTTT
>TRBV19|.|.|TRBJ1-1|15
CASSTLGQLNTEAFF
TGTGCCAGTAGTACCCTCGGACAGTTGAACACTGAAGCTTTCTTT
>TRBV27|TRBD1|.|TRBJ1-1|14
CASSLNPGQFKAFF
TGTGCCAGCAGTTTAAACCCGGGACAGTTTAAAGCTTTCTTT
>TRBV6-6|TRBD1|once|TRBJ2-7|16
CASSPLGGQGNYEQYF
TGTGCCAGCAGTCCCCTTGGGGGACAGGGGAACTACGAGCAGTACTTC
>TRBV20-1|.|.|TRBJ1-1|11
CSAPTEIEAFF
TGCAGTGCCCCAACTGAGATTGAAGCTTTCTTT
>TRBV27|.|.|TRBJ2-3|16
CASSLLNGSFTDTQYF
TGTGCCAGCAGTTTACTGAACGGTTCTTTCACAGATACGCAGTATTTT
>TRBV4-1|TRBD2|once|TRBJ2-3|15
CASRGTSRSTDTQYF
TGCGCCAGCAGGGGGACTAGCCGTAGCACAGATACGCAGTATTTT
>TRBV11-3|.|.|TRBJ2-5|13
CASSLDREETQYF
TGTGCCAGCAGCTTAGATCGGGAGGAGACCCAGTACTTC
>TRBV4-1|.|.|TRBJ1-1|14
CASSGHRVNTEAFF
TGCGCCAGCAGCGGCCACAGGGTTAACACTGAAGCTTTCTTT
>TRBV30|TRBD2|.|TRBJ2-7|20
CAWSVPWTSGGERLPGEQYF
TGTGCCTGGAGTGTACCCTGGACTAGCGGGGGGGAAAGACTTCCGGGTGAGCAGTACTTC
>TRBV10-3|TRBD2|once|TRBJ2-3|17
CAISEGLAGGSTDTQYF
TGTGCCATCAGTGAAGGGCTAGCGGGGGGGAGCACAGATACGCAGTATTTT
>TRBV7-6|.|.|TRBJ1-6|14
CASSLRQGNAPLHF
TGTGCCAGCAGCTTAAGGCAGGGAAATGCACCCCTCCACTTT
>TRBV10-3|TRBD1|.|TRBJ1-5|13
CASKDRDGQPQHF
TGTGCCAGCAAAGACAGGGACGGTCAGCCCCAGCATTTT
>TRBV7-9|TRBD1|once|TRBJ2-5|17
CASSNRGLEIIKETQYF
TGTGCCAGCAGCAATAGGGGGCTTGAGATCATCAAGGAGACCCAGTACTTC
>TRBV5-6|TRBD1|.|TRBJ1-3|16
CASSFWQGGTGNTIYF
TGTGCCAGCAGCTTTTGGCAGGGGGGAACTGGAAACACCATATATTTT
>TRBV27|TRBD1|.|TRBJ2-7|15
CASSPPGQTLYEQYF
TGTGCCAGCAGCCCCCCGGGACAGACCCTTTACGAGCAGTACTTC
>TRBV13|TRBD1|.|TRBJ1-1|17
CASSLVGTGRLNTEAFF
TGTGCCAGCAGCTTAGTTGGGACAGGGCGACTGAACACTGAAGCTTTCTTT
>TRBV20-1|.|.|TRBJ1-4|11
CSARSRVELFF
TGCAGTGCTAGATCGAGGGTGGAACTGTTTTTT
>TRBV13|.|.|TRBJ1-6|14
CASSLEGENSPLHF
TGTGCCAGCAGCTTAGAGGGGGAAAATTCACCCCTCCACTTT
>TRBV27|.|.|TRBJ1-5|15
CASSLAGYSNQPQHF
TGTGCCAGCAGTTTAGCAGGATATAGCAATCAGCCCCAGCATTTT